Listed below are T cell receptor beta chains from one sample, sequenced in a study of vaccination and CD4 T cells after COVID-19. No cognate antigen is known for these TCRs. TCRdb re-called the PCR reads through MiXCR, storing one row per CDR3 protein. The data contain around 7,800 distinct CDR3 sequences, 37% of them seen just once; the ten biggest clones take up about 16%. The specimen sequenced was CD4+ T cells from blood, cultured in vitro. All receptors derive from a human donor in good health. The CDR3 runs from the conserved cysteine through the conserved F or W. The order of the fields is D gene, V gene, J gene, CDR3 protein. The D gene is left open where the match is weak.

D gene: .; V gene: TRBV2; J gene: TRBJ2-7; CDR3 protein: CASSERIRDEQYF
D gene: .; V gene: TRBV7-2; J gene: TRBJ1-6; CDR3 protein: CASSLEGGVNSPLHF
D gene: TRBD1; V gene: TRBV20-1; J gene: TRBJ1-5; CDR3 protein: CSARDPGQVGQPQHF
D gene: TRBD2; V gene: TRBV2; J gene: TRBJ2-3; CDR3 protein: CASSAALAGTQYF
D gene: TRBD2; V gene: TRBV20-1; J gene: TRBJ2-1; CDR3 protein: CSAGRTSGAYNEQFF
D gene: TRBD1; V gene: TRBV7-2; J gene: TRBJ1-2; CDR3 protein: CASSVSWDRASLLNYGYTF
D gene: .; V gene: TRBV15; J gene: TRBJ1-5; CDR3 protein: CATSRVAGGLGASQPQHF
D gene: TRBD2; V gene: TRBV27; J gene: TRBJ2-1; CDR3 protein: CASSLRPPLGTSYGNEQFF
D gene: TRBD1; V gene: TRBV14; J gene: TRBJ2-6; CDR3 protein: CASSQAWQGARGANVLTF
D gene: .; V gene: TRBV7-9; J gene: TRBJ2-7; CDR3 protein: CASSAQGSYEQYF
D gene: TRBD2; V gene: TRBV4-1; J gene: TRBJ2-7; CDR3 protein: CASSQDASGGLYEQYF
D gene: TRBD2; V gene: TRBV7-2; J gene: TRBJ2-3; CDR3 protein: CASSSRRVAGGNLHTQYF
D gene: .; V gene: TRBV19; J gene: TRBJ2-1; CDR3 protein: CASTGALHNEQFF
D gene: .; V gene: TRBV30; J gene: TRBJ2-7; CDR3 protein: CAWSVSSYEQYF
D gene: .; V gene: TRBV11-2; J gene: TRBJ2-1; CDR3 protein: CASSLAGAHNEQFF
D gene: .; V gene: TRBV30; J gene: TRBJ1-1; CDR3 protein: CAWGGNTEAFF
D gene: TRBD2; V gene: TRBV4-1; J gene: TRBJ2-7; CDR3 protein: CASSQELRGGGPTEQYF
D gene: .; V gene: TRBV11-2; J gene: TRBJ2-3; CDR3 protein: CASSADRAPLQYF
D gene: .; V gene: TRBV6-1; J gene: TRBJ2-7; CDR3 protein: CASSEAFEQYF
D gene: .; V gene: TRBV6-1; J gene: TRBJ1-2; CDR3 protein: CASTEGGGFYGYTF
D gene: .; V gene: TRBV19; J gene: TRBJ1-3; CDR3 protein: CASAGNTIYF
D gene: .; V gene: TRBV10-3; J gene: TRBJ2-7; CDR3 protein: CAISGQYYEQYF
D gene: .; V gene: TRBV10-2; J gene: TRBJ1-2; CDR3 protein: CASSGGRAYGYTF
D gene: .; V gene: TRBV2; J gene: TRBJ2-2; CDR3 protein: CASSERGRSTGELFF
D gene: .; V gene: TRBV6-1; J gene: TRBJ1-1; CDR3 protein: CASTPFGGGTEAFF
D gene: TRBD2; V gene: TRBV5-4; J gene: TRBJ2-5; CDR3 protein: CASSLAVGGMETQYF
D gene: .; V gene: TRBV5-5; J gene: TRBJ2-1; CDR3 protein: CASSPSAGLFHERFF
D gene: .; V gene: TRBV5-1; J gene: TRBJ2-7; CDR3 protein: CASSLQQGPEQYF
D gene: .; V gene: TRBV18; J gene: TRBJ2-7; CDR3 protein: CASSPPSQGTYEQYF
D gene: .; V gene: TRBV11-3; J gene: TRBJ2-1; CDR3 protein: CASSLVGSSNEQFF
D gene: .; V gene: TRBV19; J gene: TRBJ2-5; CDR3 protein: CASSIRGPQETQYF
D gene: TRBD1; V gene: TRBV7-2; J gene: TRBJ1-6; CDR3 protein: CASSPRQGNENSPLHF
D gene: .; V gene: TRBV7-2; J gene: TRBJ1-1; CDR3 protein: CASSPQGRRTEAFF
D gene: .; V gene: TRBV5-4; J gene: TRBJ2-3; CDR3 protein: CASSSGWGADTQYF
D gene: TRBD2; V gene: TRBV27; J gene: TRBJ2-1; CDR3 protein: CASSFRGIAGIYNEQFF
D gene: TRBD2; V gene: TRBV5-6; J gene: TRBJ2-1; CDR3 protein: CASSWRTRDEQFF
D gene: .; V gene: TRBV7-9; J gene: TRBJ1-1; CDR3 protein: CASGITEAFF
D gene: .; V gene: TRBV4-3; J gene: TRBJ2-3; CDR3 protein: CASSQGTALGDTQYF
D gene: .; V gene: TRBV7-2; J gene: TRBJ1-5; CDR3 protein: CASSPHPQEPQHF
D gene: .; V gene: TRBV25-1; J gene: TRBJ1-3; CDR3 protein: CASTTIGSGNTIYF
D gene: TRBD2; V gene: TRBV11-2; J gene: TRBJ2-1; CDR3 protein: CASSSLRTSGKLGMGEQFF
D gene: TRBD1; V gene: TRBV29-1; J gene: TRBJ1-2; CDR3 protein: CSASDREGGGYTF
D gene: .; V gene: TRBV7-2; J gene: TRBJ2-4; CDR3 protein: CASSRTPGTGKNIQYF
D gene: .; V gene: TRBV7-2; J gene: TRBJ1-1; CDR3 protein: CASSLRGFGTEAFF